This passage covers 12 T cell receptor beta chains from one sample sequenced in a study of blood T cell repertoires in COVID-19. Method: immunoSEQ multiplex PCR; TCRdb's copy keeps in-frame clones and lacks some. The table lists fewer than 350,000 clones, approximately 86% of them singletons. The sequencing input was peripheral blood. The origin of the receptors is a woman in her 30s who had recovered from COVID-19.

A word on this clone: At one end the junction does not follow the germline gene, possibly because of a read error. The J gene is TRBJ2-3, the V gene TRBV7-7; possibly TRBD2 for D (6 bases). The CDR3 has 15 amino acids. Germline V gene sequence: CDR1 SSHAT, CDR2 FNYEAQ (reference sequence). The DNA for the CDR3 is TGTGCTAGCAGCCCTAGGGCGGGGTTGGGAGATACGCAGTATTTT. Its translation is CASSPRAGLGDTQYF.

The genes are TRBV15 and TRBJ2-3; 9 positions match TRBD1. CDR1 and CDR2 from the germline V gene are LNHNV and YYDKDF (reference sequence). Losses at the gene ends were 3 bases for V and 3 bases for J; bases not matched to a gene: 10. The CDR3 length is 17 residues. The CDR3 DNA is TGTGCCACCAGCAGCAAGACAGGGGGACGAAAAACAGATACGCAGTATTTT. This gives the protein CATSSKTGGRKTDTQYF.

CDR3 protein: CASSLVRDRSYEQYF. The CDR3 DNA sequence: TGTGCCAGTAGTCTCGTTAGGGACAGGAGCTACGAGCAGTACTTC. The gene calls are TRBV19 and TRBJ2-7, with 8 bases aligning to TRBD1. With 5 bases clipped from V and 3 bases from J, the junction kept 9 bases outside the gene matches. The CDR3 contains 15 residues. Germline V gene data show CDR1 as LNHDA and CDR2 as SQIVND (reference sequence).

This clone occurred a few times. The gene calls are TRBV3-1 (or the pseudogene TRBV3-2) and TRBJ2-1; 8 bases fit TRBD1. Germline trimming cut 4 bases from V and 10 bases from J; bases unmatched to any gene: 6. From germline, CDR1 is LGHDT and CDR2 YNNKEL (reference sequence). The CDR3 spans 13 residues. The chain's CDR3 is CASSPTGEREQFF. For the CDR3, the DNA is TGTGCCAGCAGCCCGACAGGGGAGCGGGAGCAGTTCTTC.

J is TRBJ2-7 and V is TRBV7-9; TRBD1 matches at 7 bases. With V trimmed by 5 bases and J by 2 bases, 6 bases remained unmatched. The CDR3 is 14 residues long. CDR1 is SEHNR and CDR2 is FQNEAQ in the germline V gene (reference sequence). CDR3 nucleotide sequence: TGTGCCAGCAGCCATCGGGACAGAGCCTACGAGCAGTACTTC. It codes for CASSHRDRAYEQYF.

The chain recombines TRBV5-1 with TRBJ2-7, with D unclear. CDR3 size: 15 residues. Germline V gene lookup returns CDR1 SGHRS and CDR2 YFSETQ. Trimming left V 0 bases short and J 4 bases short, with 14 bases between. CDR3 DNA: TGCGCCAGCAGCTTGGTAGCCGCTTCCGATTACGAGCAGTACTTC. This codes for CASSLVAASDYEQYF.

The rearrangement links TRBV19 to TRBJ1-1; D is perhaps TRBD1 (5 bases). The CDR3 totals 12 residues. Trimming left V 4 bases short and J 7 bases short, with 10 bases between. CDR1 LNHDA and CDR2 SQIVND come from the germline V gene (reference sequence). In DNA form, the CDR3 reads TGTGCCAGTAGTACATCAGGGCTTGAAGCTTTCTTT. Encoded protein: CASSTSGLEAFF.

The CDR3 sequence: CASSESMRTAEAFF. CDR3 bases: TGTGCCAGCAGTGAATCAATGAGGACAGCTGAAGCTTTCTTT. This chain links TRBV6-1 with TRBJ1-1, with D perhaps matching TRBD1 (6 bases). Trimming took off 2 bases at V and 6 bases at J, with 13 bases between the two ends. The CDR3 length is 14 residues. CDR1 MNHNS and CDR2 SASEGT come from the germline V gene.

V gene TRBV4-1 combines with J gene TRBJ2-4; 13 positions agree with TRBD2. The ends lost 6 bases at V and 7 bases at J; junction bases unmatched: 6. The V gene's germline CDR1 is MGHRA and CDR2 YSYEKL. The CDR3 is 15 amino acids. In DNA form, the CDR3 reads TGCGCCAGCAGACAACTAGCGGGGGGGCACAACATTCAGTACTTC. Protein product: CASRQLAGGHNIQYF.

The V call is TRBV29-1, the J call TRBJ2-7; D is perhaps TRBD1 (6 bases). Trimming removed 6 bases from V and 5 bases from J, with 17 bases in between. The CDR3 is made up of 13 amino acids. CDR1 is SQVTM, CDR2 ANQGSEA, per germline. CDR3 sequence reads: CSVRLGRDNEQYF. The DNA for the CDR3 is TGCAGCGTGAGGTTGGGCAGGGACAACGAGCAGTACTTC.

The chain carries TRBV6-1 and TRBJ1-6; D may be TRBD1 (6 bases). The CDR3 runs to 13 residues. Germline V gene lookup returns CDR1 MNHNS and CDR2 SASEGT. Between the trimmed V and J ends, which lost 3 bases and 8 bases, there was a span of 8 bases. CDR3 residues: CASSEDRDSPLHF. The CDR3 nucleotides are TGTGCCAGCAGTGAGGACAGAGATTCACCCCTCCACTTT.

V usage is TRBV4-2 and J usage is TRBJ1-2; 8 bases align to TRBD1. There are 14 residues in the CDR3. Looked up from germline, CDR1 is LGHNA and CDR2 is YNFKEQ. Trimming took 1 base from V and 6 from J; bases not matched to a gene: 4. The chain's CDR3 is CASSQAGTGDGYTF. Written as DNA, the CDR3 is TGTGCCAGCAGCCAAGCCGGGACAGGCGATGGCTACACCTTC.